This entry concerns a single T cell receptor beta chain. No antigen is known for it. No base qualities exist here, and no much larger clone lies one base off it. The CDR3 numbers 14 residues from cysteine through phenylalanine. Only the CDR3 region is kept as DNA, spanning 42 bases read in frame from base 1. According to the germline V gene (reference sequence), CDR1 reads LNHDA and CDR2 reads SQIVND. The junction shows trimming of 5 bases on V and 0 bases on J, plus 8 bases between the germline ends. This sample is drawn from a study of blood T cell repertoires in COVID-19 (dated by TCRdb to the early 2020s). About the study as a whole: Collaborator samples came from the United States, Italy and Spain and covered acute and convalescent phases of COVID-19. The material from the prospective study consisted of cDNA or gDNA derived from T cells, B-cell-depleted T cells, or PBMCs. Sample metadata almost always included a de-identified subject ID, COVID-19 status, age in years and sex. The dataset comprised deeply sampled blood TCRbeta repertoires from subjects exposed to, actively infected with, or recovered from COVID-19. Where available, HLA class I and class II types were taken from metadata supplied by the sample provider and were not determined by assay-based typing. The samples were drawn from the first 160 participants of the ongoing ImmuneRACE study and from under 1,500 subjects provided by 6 global collaborators. The repertoires were released in a freely available public database intended as a resource for research on the immune response to SARS-CoV-2. Study-wide findings and limitations: Clinical and demographic metadata were provided uncurated, with the amount varying by source and participant.

TCRbeta CDR3 regions were amplified from genomic DNA by means of the immunoSEQ Assay, a bias-controlled multiplex PCR. In the original analysis: Nucleated cell counts per sample were estimated from amplification of reference gene primers within the assay. To quantify the absolute abundance of each unique TCRbeta CDR3 rearrangement, sequence reads were collapsed and filtered. For each sample, productive Simpson clonality was calculated as the square root of Simpson's diversity index across productive rearrangements. The table was pulled from immuneACCESS by TCRdb, which kept in-frame rearrangements only. Such tables lose some clones; where checked, under half of the loss comes from unresolved V genes, and the rest has no known cause. The V and J calls and clone size come from that table; D and trimming were worked out from the DNA. The sample table shows 50,000 or so clones, and 85% to 90% are seen once. Clones ranked in the top ten supply 28% of the sample.

The collaborating institutions used their own protocols to collect whole blood in K2EDTA tubes. For TCRbeta analysis, collaborators shipped samples as frozen whole blood, isolated PBMCs, or DNA extracted from either of those sample types. The V and J segments used are TRBV19 and TRBJ2-4; no confident D gene assignment can be made. This receptor was obtained from a human donor in a cohort sampled during active COVID-19. What was sequenced was peripheral blood. In nucleotide form, the sequence is TGTGCCAGTAGTTCCCAGGTAGCCAAAAACATTCAGTACTTC. It is translated as CASSSQVAKNIQYF.